This T cell receptor (beta chain) was identified during a study of blood T cell repertoires in COVID-19. Study-level background: The United States, Italy and Spain supplied acute and convalescent COVID-19 samples.

Under the authors' procedure: Researchers report that nucleated cell counts were estimated from reference gene primer amplification. Repertoires were generated with immunoSEQ multiplex PCR, while TCRdb's copy carries only in-frame clones and drops some. V, J and clone size were drawn from that table, and D and trimming were deduced from the DNA. The sample records about 110,000 clones, roughly 81% being singletons. This clone was detected only once. This CDR3 is built from 17 residues. After removal of 4 bases from V and 9 bases from J, the junction contained 20 bases not matched to a gene. Looked up from germline, CDR1 is LGHNA and CDR2 is YNFKEQ.

The sequenced material came from peripheral blood. The TCR comes from a man aged 40-50 years with acute or convalescent COVID-19. This sequence joins TRBV4-2 and TRBJ2-7, with 8 bases that match TRBD2. CDR3 in amino acids: CASSPEVIGGGSSTQYF. In DNA form, the CDR3 reads TGTGCCAGCAGCCCAGAGGTGATAGGCGGGGGGAGTTCAACGCAGTACTTC.